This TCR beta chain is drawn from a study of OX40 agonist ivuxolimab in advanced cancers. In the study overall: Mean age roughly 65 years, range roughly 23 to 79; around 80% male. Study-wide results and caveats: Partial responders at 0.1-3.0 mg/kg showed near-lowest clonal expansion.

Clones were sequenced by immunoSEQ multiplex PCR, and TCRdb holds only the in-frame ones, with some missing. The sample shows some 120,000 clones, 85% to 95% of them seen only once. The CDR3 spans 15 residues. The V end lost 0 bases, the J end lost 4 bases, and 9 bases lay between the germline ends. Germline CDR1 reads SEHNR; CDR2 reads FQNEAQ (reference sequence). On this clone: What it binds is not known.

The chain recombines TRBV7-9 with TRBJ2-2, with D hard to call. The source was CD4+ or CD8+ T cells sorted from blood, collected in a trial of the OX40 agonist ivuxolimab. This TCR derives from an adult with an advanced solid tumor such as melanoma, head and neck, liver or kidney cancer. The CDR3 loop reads CASSLATPTTGELFF. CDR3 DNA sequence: TGTGCCAGCAGCTTAGCGACTCCCACCACCGGGGAGCTGTTTTTT.